The clone carrying this T cell receptor beta chain was seen a few times. This table comes from immunoSEQ multiplex PCR, and its TCRdb copy is limited to in-frame clones, with some not included. The sample gives about 300,000 clones, about 88% of which show up once; over 1% is in the top ten. The entry originates in a study of blood T cell repertoires in COVID-19. The CDR3 consists of 18 residues. Sequencing was performed on peripheral blood. The receptor's source is a man in his sixties or seventies with acute or convalescent COVID-19. V is TRBV21-1 and J is TRBJ2-1; the table's D call TRBD2 went unverified against the DNA. TRBV21-1 is recorded as a pseudogene. CDR3 sequence (DNA): TGTGCCAGCAGTCACCATGTGCTGGACGGACTAGCCCCCAATGAGCAGTTCTTC. It yields the protein CASSHHVLDGLAPNEQFF.